These 27 T cell receptor beta chains share one sample of origin, sequenced in a study of blood T cell repertoires in COVID-19. Method: immunoSEQ multiplex PCR; TCRdb's copy keeps in-frame clones and lacks some. The sample holds 300,000 to 400,000 clones, approximately 86% seen once. The sample was PBMCs or T cells enriched from blood (not recorded which). The receptors stem from a woman between 40 and 55 years old with acute COVID-19.

The V call is TRBV29-1, the J call TRBJ1-2; D may be TRBD1 (5 bases). CDR3 length: 13 residues. Germline lookup yields CDR1 SQVTM and CDR2 ANQGSEA. Trimming removed 0 bases at V and 8 bases at J, with 13 bases between. The CDR3 protein is CSVEDDGGPGYTF. The DNA of the CDR3 is TGCAGCGTTGAAGATGACGGGGGTCCCGGCTACACCTTC.

This chain uses TRBV6-2 or TRBV6-3 with TRBJ1-5; D might be TRBD1 (6 bases). CDR3 length: 14 amino acids. V lost 1 base, J lost 9 bases, and 13 bases lay in between. CDR1 is MNHEY and CDR2 is SVGEGT in the germline V gene. The CDR3 sequence is CASSYLGGLRPQHF. The CDR3 DNA sequence: TGTGCCAGCAGTTACTTGGGGGGGCTTCGGCCCCAGCATTTT.

The chain carries TRBV6-2 or TRBV6-3 and TRBJ1-6; 8 bases fit TRBD1. Germline trimming cut 6 bases from V and 11 bases from J; bases unmatched to any gene: 15. The CDR3 spans 16 residues. From germline, CDR1 is MNHEY and CDR2 SVGEGT. In DNA, the CDR3 is TGTGCCAGCAGCTCCCTTCGAGGGACAGGCTTGGCACCCCTCCACTTT. Its translation: CASSSLRGTGLAPLHF.

The chain combines TRBV28 with TRBJ1-1, with D tentatively TRBD1 (6 bases). V was trimmed by 4 bases and J by 2 bases, leaving 14 bases between them. The CDR3 consists of 15 residues. Per the germline V gene, CDR1 is MDHEN and CDR2 is SYDVKM. The DNA of the CDR3 is TGTGCCAGCAGTTACCTCGACAGGCCAAACACTGAAGCTTTCTTT. It specifies CASSYLDRPNTEAFF. The whole variable domain, remainder taken from reference TRBV28 and TRBJ1-1, is DVKVTQSSRYLVKRTGEKVFLECVQDMDHENMFWYRQDPGLGLRLIYFSYDVKMKEKGDIPEGYSVSREKKERFSLILESASTNQTSMYLCASSYLDRPNTEAFFGQGTRLTVV.

CDR3 in DNA: TGCGCCAGCAGCCAATTTAGCGGGGGGGAGACCGGGGAGCTGTTTTTT. Protein: CASSQFSGGETGELFF. This chain connects TRBV4-3 to TRBJ2-2, with TRBD2 identical over 11 bases. The CDR3 has 16 amino acids. Germline CDR1 reads LGHNA; CDR2 reads YSLEER. Losses at the gene ends were 2 bases for V and 5 bases for J; bases not matched to a gene: 4.

V is TRBV5-7 and J is TRBJ2-1; D is uncertain. TRBV5-7 is noted as an ORF with a role that remains uncertain. CDR3 size: 14 residues. Trimming pared 4 bases from V and 2 bases from J, leaving 10 bases between. The CDR3 reads CASSPKRTYNEQFF. CDR3 sequence (DNA): TGTGCCAGCAGCCCCAAGAGAACCTACAATGAGCAGTTCTTC.

The chain combines TRBV19 with TRBJ1-5; D not certain. V lost 8 bases to trimming and J lost 7 bases, with 18 bases between them. This CDR3 is 14 amino acids long. In germline, CDR1 is LNHDA, CDR2 SQIVND (reference sequence). CDR3 sequence reads: CASEGRSSDQPQHF. DNA for the CDR3: TGTGCCAGTGAGGGAAGGTCGTCAGACCAGCCCCAGCATTTT. Combining the CDR3 with reference TRBV19 and TRBJ1-5 gives the whole variable domain DGGITQSPKYLFRKEGQNVTLSCEQNLNHDAMYWYRQDPGQGLRLIYYSQIVNDFQKGDIAEGYSVSREKKESFPLTVTSAQKNPTAFYLCASEGRSSDQPQHFGDGTRLSIL.

V and J are TRBV15 and TRBJ2-1, with D possibly being TRBD1 (6 bases). The ends were cut back, 7 bases at V and 12 bases at J, with 13 bases in the middle. CDR3 length: 11 amino acids. In germline, CDR1 is LNHNV, CDR2 YYDKDF (reference sequence). In DNA form, the CDR3 reads TGTGCCACCAAAGGTACAGGGATGCAGTTCTTC. Translating it yields CATKGTGMQFF.

The V call is TRBV5-1, the J call TRBJ1-1; D may be TRBD1 (5 bases). The CDR3 contains 17 residues. The V and J ends lost 3 bases and 1 base respectively, with 19 bases between them. The germline gives CDR1 SGHRS, CDR2 YFSETQ. CDR3 in amino acids: CASSSGPQGLGNTEAFF. CDR3 DNA sequence: TGCGCCAGCAGCTCGGGCCCCCAGGGTTTGGGGAACACTGAAGCTTTCTTT.

J is TRBJ2-7 and V is TRBV29-1, with D perhaps matching TRBD1 (5 bases). CDR3 size: 12 residues. Germline CDR1 and CDR2: SQVTM and ANQGSEA. V was cut by 4 bases and J by 6 bases, with 13 bases left in between. Here the CDR3 reads CSVAQGMSEQYF. DNA for the CDR3: TGCAGCGTTGCTCAGGGTATGAGCGAGCAGTACTTC.

CDR3 loop: CASSPGLPTNYGYTF. CDR3 nucleotide sequence: TGTGCCAGCTCACCAGGCCTCCCTACTAACTATGGCTACACCTTC. The rearrangement uses TRBV2 and TRBJ1-2, with D uncertain. Germline CDR1 SNHLY, CDR2 FYNNEI. CDR3 length equals 15 residues. The V end lost 8 bases, the J end lost 0 bases, and 16 bases lay between the germline ends.

This chain links TRBV21-1 with TRBJ1-2. TRBV21-1 is described as a pseudogene. The CDR3 extends over 16 amino acids. The CDR3 loop reads CASSPPWTVFPGGYTF. CDR3 nucleotide sequence: TGTGCCAGCAGCCCCCCGTGGACTGTCTTTCCGGGCGGCTACACCTTC.

This chain connects TRBV9 to TRBJ1-1, with 8 positions matching TRBD1. Germline trimming cut 0 bases from V and 6 bases from J; bases unmatched to any gene: 7. From germline, CDR1 is SGDLS and CDR2 YYNGEE. This CDR3 spans 15 amino acids. In nucleotides, the CDR3 is TGTGCCAGCAGCGTAGGGGTACAGGGGGGTGCTGAAGCTTTCTTT. It encodes CASSVGVQGGAEAFF.

The chain links TRBV15 to TRBJ2-3; D is possibly TRBD1 (5 bases). Trimming pared 0 bases from V and 5 bases from J, leaving 18 bases between. This CDR3 region has 17 residues. CDR1 is LNHNV and CDR2 is YYDKDF in the germline V gene (reference sequence). This CDR3 reads CATSRDSGARTGDTQYF. The CDR3 region has the DNA TGTGCCACCAGCAGAGACAGTGGGGCCCGGACGGGAGATACGCAGTATTTT. Complete variable domain (other parts from reference TRBV15 and TRBJ2-3): DAMVIQNPRYQVTQFGKPVTLSCSQTLNHNVMYWYQQKSSQAPKLLFHYYDKDFNNEADTPDNFQSRRPNTSFCFLDIRSPGLGDTAMYLCATSRDSGARTGDTQYFGPGTRLTVL.

The chain links TRBV28 to TRBJ1-1; perhaps TRBD1 as D (5 bases). The CDR3 contains 16 residues. Germline CDR1 reads MDHEN; CDR2 reads SYDVKM. Trimming stripped 5 bases from V and 2 bases from J, with 18 bases between. The DNA for the CDR3 is TGTGCCAGCAGTACGGTGCCAGGGTCGGTCAACACTGAAGCTTTCTTT. It is translated as CASSTVPGSVNTEAFF.

The rearrangement links TRBV4-1 to TRBJ2-7, with D perhaps matching TRBD1 (5 bases). Germline V gene data show CDR1 as MGHRA and CDR2 as YSYEKL. V lost 0 bases to trimming and J lost 3 bases, with 9 bases between them. The CDR3 is 14 residues long. DNA for the CDR3: TGCGCCAGCAGCCAAGAAGCTAGGGGCTACGAGCAGTACTTC. It translates to CASSQEARGYEQYF.

V usage is TRBV6-5 and J usage is TRBJ2-5; D might be TRBD1 (6 bases). This CDR3 contains 14 residues. The germline V gene encodes CDR1 MNHEY and CDR2 SVGAGI. The germline V and J ends were trimmed by 10 bases and 1 base, with 16 bases remaining between them. The CDR3 DNA sequence: TGTGCCACCACGAACAGGGCGTCCCAAGAGACCCAGTACTTC. This gives the protein CATTNRASQETQYF.

The genes are TRBV28 and TRBJ1-2, with TRBD1 as a possible D gene (5 bases). Germline CDR1 is MDHEN and CDR2 is SYDVKM. This CDR3 is 14 amino acids long. Trimming stripped 2 bases from V and 2 bases from J, with 9 bases between. CDR3 nucleotide sequence: TGTGCCAGCAGTTTAAGTCAGGGCAACTATGGCTACACCTTC. It codes for CASSLSQGNYGYTF.

The chain uses TRBV5-1 and TRBJ1-2; tentative D call: TRBD1 (5 bases). Trimming shortened V by 0 bases and J by 3 bases, and 12 bases separated the two germline ends. Germline CDR1 and CDR2: SGHRS and YFSETQ. The CDR3 sequence is 15 residues long. In DNA form, the CDR3 reads TGCGCCAGCAGCTTGGATTGGGCAGGGTACTATGGCTACACCTTC. This codes for CASSLDWAGYYGYTF.

The CDR3 is CASRSVETQYF. CDR3 nucleotide sequence: TGTGCCAGCCGGTCGGTAGAGACCCAGTACTTC. V usage is TRBV25-1 and J usage is TRBJ2-5; no clear D. CDR1 is MGHDK and CDR2 is SYGVNS in the germline V gene. The CDR3 totals 11 residues. The V end was cut by 8 bases, the J end by 4 bases, with 8 bases between.

CDR3 in amino acids: CASSLVGGIHEQYF. As DNA, the CDR3 is TGTGCCAGCAGCTTAGTGGGGGGTATCCACGAGCAGTACTTC. The rearrangement joins TRBV7-9 to TRBJ2-7; possibly TRBD2 for D (6 bases). Germline CDR1 reads SEHNR; CDR2 reads FQNEAQ (reference sequence). Trimming took off 1 base at V and 5 bases at J, with 12 bases between the two ends. The length of the CDR3 is 14 residues.

The chain recombines TRBV10-1 with TRBJ2-7; TRBD1 aligns across 11 bases. This CDR3 comprises 15 residues. V lost 5 bases, J lost 4 bases, and 7 bases stayed unmatched. Germline CDR1 and CDR2: WNHNN and SYGVQD (reference sequence). CDR3 residues: CASSSGQGVGYEQYF. DNA for the CDR3: TGCGCCAGCAGTTCGGGACAGGGGGTGGGATACGAGCAGTACTTC.

This chain joins TRBV3-1 (or the pseudogene TRBV3-2) and TRBJ2-7; D unclear. The CDR3 covers 13 residues. Germline V lookup: CDR1 LGHDT, CDR2 YNNKEL (reference sequence). V lost 3 bases and J lost 6, with 12 bases in between. CDR3 sequence reads: CASSHQGASEQYF. In DNA form, the CDR3 reads TGTGCCAGCAGCCACCAAGGAGCTTCCGAGCAGTACTTC.

The chain has TRBV6-2 or TRBV6-3 and TRBJ2-7, with D possibly matching TRBD2 (5 bases). CDR1 is MNHEY and CDR2 is SVGEGT in the germline V gene. The CDR3 length is 13 residues. Trimming left V 6 bases short and J 2 bases short, with 11 bases between. CDR3 in amino acids: CASSKAVTYEQYF. The DNA of the CDR3 is TGTGCCAGCAGCAAAGCGGTTACCTACGAGCAGTACTTC.

J is TRBJ1-2 and V is TRBV3-1 (or the pseudogene TRBV3-2), with D perhaps TRBD1 (6 bases). The CDR3 is made up of 15 amino acids. Germline assignment: CDR1 LGHDT and CDR2 YNNKEL (reference sequence). With 4 bases removed from V and 0 bases from J, the gap between germline ends came to 12 bases. The CDR3 DNA follows: TGTGCCAGCAGCCCGGCTAGGACAGCTAACTATGGCTACACCTTC. It yields the protein CASSPARTANYGYTF.

The V and J genes are TRBV3-1 (or the pseudogene TRBV3-2) and TRBJ1-6, with D tentatively TRBD1 (5 bases). The CDR3 has 12 amino acids. The germline V gene encodes CDR1 LGHDT and CDR2 YNNKEL (reference sequence). With 4 bases removed from V and 7 bases from J, the gap between germline ends came to 5 bases. The CDR3: CASSRQNSPLHF. The CDR3 DNA follows: TGTGCCAGCAGCCGACAGAATTCACCCCTCCACTTT.

This sequence joins TRBV5-4 and TRBJ2-5, with a weak D call TRBD2 (6 bases). V was trimmed by 4 bases and J by 4 bases, leaving 11 bases between them. Looked up from germline, CDR1 is SGHNT and CDR2 is YYREEE (reference sequence). The CDR3 sequence is 13 residues long. The chain's CDR3 is CASSRLGGETQYF. CDR3 coding DNA: TGTGCCAGCAGCCGACTCGGGGGAGAGACCCAGTACTTC.